This T cell receptor (beta chain) emerged from a study of OX40 agonist ivuxolimab in advanced cancers. Study summary: At around 83% male, the cohort had a mean age of around 56 years, ranging from about 20 to 80.

V lost 4 bases, J lost 4 bases, and 13 bases lay in between. From germline, CDR1 is SGHDN and CDR2 FVKESK. The CDR3 runs to 15 residues. Sequencing used immunoSEQ multiplex PCR; TCRdb keeps in-frame clones, though not all of them. The sample shows tens of thousands of clones, roughly 85% of them seen only once. The gene calls are TRBV14 and TRBJ1-4; TRBD1 might be the D (5 bases). The clonotype originates from an adult with an advanced solid tumor such as melanoma, head and neck, liver or kidney cancer. The sample consisted of CD4+ or CD8+ T cells sorted from blood, taken in a trial of the OX40 agonist ivuxolimab. This CDR3 is CASSPTRAGNEKLFF. For the CDR3, the DNA is TGTGCCAGCAGCCCAACCAGGGCCGGTAATGAAAAACTGTTTTTT.